This record looks at one TCR beta chain sequence and its context. No antigen is known for it. The record originates from a study of beta chain features in type 1 diabetes. Overall study findings and caveats: Across all four CD4+ subsets, people with type 1 diabetes showed modestly shorter TCRB CDR3s.

From germline, CDR1 is LGHNT and CDR2 FRNRAP. Trimming took 4 bases from V and 1 from J, leaving 13 bases between them. This CDR3 contains 16 residues. The study reverse transcribed the entire isolated RNA, so it sequenced expressed TCRB transcripts. Libraries were prepared by immunoSEQ multiplex PCR; TCRdb keeps only in-frame clonotypes and omits some of them. The table includes under 25,000 clones, under 60% detected once. Source material: stem cell memory CD4+ T cells from blood. The clonotype comes from a young man with type 1 diabetes. The chain couples TRBV12-5 to TRBJ2-2; a possible D gene is TRBD1 (6 bases). CDR3 loop: CASGSILDRNTGELFF. For the CDR3, the DNA is TGTGCTAGTGGTTCCATCTTGGACAGGAACACCGGGGAGCTGTTTTTT.